The T cell receptor beta chain under discussion was sequenced for a study of T cell responses to AZD1222 COVID-19 vaccine. Study outcomes and limitations: Clonal diversity was possibly underestimated, and white British individuals and females predominated among donors. The CD4 TCRs associated with vaccination extended across spike and predominated at 160-218 and 743-854. Just a handful of people given AZD1222 tested seropositive at baseline.

Comments on this clone: The antigen remains undetermined.

Only in-frame clones appear in the TCRdb table, and some are missing; sequencing was by immunoSEQ multiplex PCR. The data contain under 150,000 clones, approximately 89% of them singletons. Germline V CDR1 and CDR2: MDHEN, SYDVKM. The V and J ends lost 5 bases and 2 bases respectively, with 8 bases between them. The CDR3 is made up of 13 amino acids. This specimen consisted of peripheral blood, obtained 28 days after the second AZD1222 dose. The chain combines TRBV28 with TRBJ2-3; D uncertain. This clonotype was obtained from an adult who received the AZD1222 COVID-19 vaccine. CDR3 bases: TGTGCCAGCAGTAGGCCTAACACAGATACGCAGTATTTT. It encodes CASSRPNTDTQYF.